The T cell receptor (beta chain) described here comes from a study of blood T cell repertoires in COVID-19. Study overall: The United States, Italy and Spain were the sources of the acute and convalescent COVID-19 samples.

TCRdb's copy holds only in-frame clones and misses some; the assay was immunoSEQ multiplex PCR. The sample carries about 67,000 clones, around 87% recorded once. Material: peripheral blood. This receptor was identified in a man aged 45-65 years with active COVID-19.

DNA for the CDR3: TGTGCCAGCAGTGCCCCGGGGGGCGCGTATACTGAAGCTTTCTTT. Translated: CASSAPGGAYTEAFF. V and J are TRBV28 and TRBJ1-1; TRBD1 might be the D (6 bases). The CDR3 contains 15 residues. With 5 bases removed from V and 5 bases from J, the gap between germline ends came to 18 bases. Germline CDR1 and CDR2: MDHEN and SYDVKM.